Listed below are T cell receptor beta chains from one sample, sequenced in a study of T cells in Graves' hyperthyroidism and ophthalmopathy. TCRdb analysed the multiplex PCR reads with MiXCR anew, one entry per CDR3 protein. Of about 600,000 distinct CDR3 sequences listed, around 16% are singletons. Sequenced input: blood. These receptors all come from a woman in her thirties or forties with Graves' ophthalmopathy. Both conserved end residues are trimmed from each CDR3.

cdr3_aa: ASRKRLAGRTDTQY
v_call: TRBV6-1
cdr3_length: 14

cdr3_aa: ASSTDRVFGYT
v_call: TRBV5-6
cdr3_length: 11

cdr3_aa: AWSVRASGEGTQY
v_call: TRBV30
cdr3_length: 13

cdr3_aa: ASSKSSGVAGETQY
v_call: TRBV5-8
cdr3_length: 14

cdr3_aa: ASSYNRDSLADTQY
v_call: TRBV18
cdr3_length: 14

cdr3_aa: ASRRGYRANTGELF
v_call: TRBV11-2
cdr3_length: 14

cdr3_aa: ASSLGGFVGDGETQY
v_call: TRBV7-2
cdr3_length: 15

cdr3_aa: ASSHPLLGSEQGHLSNEQF
v_call: TRBV7-9
cdr3_length: 19

cdr3_aa: ASSEVQDNEQF
v_call: TRBV6-1
cdr3_length: 11

cdr3_aa: ASSLRQGDYEQY
v_call: TRBV5-6
cdr3_length: 12

cdr3_aa: ASRPGTGVYYGYT
v_call: TRBV28
cdr3_length: 13

cdr3_aa: ASSRFSLYSYNEQF
v_call: TRBV5-6
cdr3_length: 14

cdr3_aa: ASSTPIGGNSGNTIY
v_call: TRBV5-5
cdr3_length: 15

cdr3_aa: ASTSGVETEAF
v_call: TRBV28
cdr3_length: 11

cdr3_aa: ASSSGTMREQY
v_call: TRBV28
cdr3_length: 11

cdr3_aa: ASSQREYTDTQY
v_call: TRBV3-1
cdr3_length: 12

cdr3_aa: ASSLVGNTDTQY
v_call: TRBV27
cdr3_length: 12

cdr3_aa: ASSFSGTGTSPLH
v_call: TRBV5-4
cdr3_length: 13

cdr3_aa: AWSVRDPRITGELF
v_call: TRBV30
cdr3_length: 14

cdr3_aa: ASSRGDDGYT
v_call: TRBV27
cdr3_length: 10

cdr3_aa: ASRRDRQETQY
v_call: TRBV5-6
cdr3_length: 11

cdr3_aa: ASSVRGRESAYGQY
v_call: TRBV2
cdr3_length: 14

cdr3_aa: SVAGVGWAEAF
v_call: TRBV29-1
cdr3_length: 11

cdr3_aa: ASSPGTGGPNEKLF
v_call: TRBV18
cdr3_length: 14

cdr3_aa: ASSSGGYEQF
v_call: TRBV7-9
cdr3_length: 10

cdr3_aa: ASSPDRMLGNTIY
v_call: TRBV28
cdr3_length: 13

cdr3_aa: ASSFLSDSNQPQH
v_call: TRBV27
cdr3_length: 13

cdr3_aa: ASSRRLVKYEQY
v_call: TRBV7-8
cdr3_length: 12

cdr3_aa: ASSPPVAGELF
v_call: TRBV27
cdr3_length: 11

cdr3_aa: ASRRQGSWETQY
v_call: TRBV11-2
cdr3_length: 12

cdr3_aa: ASSLNGLPTEAF
v_call: TRBV5-1
cdr3_length: 12

cdr3_aa: ASRDSGEQF
v_call: TRBV6-1
cdr3_length: 9